This TCR beta chain originates from a study of T-cell memory formation after mild COVID-19. Study observations and caveats: Some SARS-CoV-2-responding clones were already detected in memory before infection.

Germline values: CDR1 SGHAT, CDR2 FQNNGV. V trimming: 5 bases; J trimming: 6 bases; junction bases outside the gene matches: 6. The CDR3 extends over 15 amino acids. TCRdb called the 5' RACE reads again in MiXCR, with one record for every CDR3 protein. The sample has 210,000 or so distinct CDR3 sequences; around 30% are singletons. As concerns this clonotype: As yet, its antigen is unknown.

The rearrangement joins TRBV11-2 to TRBJ2-2, with TRBD1 matching over 10 bases. Sequencing input: PBMCs or a T cell subset sorted from them (not recorded which). The sequence came from an adult woman who had mild COVID-19 (a few samples of this study predate the infection). Cell type and time point are not known. CDR3 amino acids: CASSLGTGAAGELFF. The CDR3 DNA reads as TGTGCCAGCAGCCTCGGGACAGGGGCCGCCGGGGAGCTGTTTTTT.